Sequencing of this TCR beta chain was carried out in a study of OX40 agonist ivuxolimab in advanced cancers. Study context: Head and neck, renal cell, melanoma or hepatocellular carcinoma were the cancers that dose-escalation patients had. Prior therapy, whether anti-PD-1, anti-PD-L1 or anti-CTLA-4, was allowed, and 30% to 40% had some.

The germline V gene encodes CDR1 SGHNT and CDR2 YENEEA. The V gene end was trimmed by 5 bases and the J gene end by 3 bases; junction bases not matched to a gene: 7. The CDR3 covers 16 residues. With respect to this clone: Its antigen is not known.

Study-level findings and limits: Blood T cells, both CD4+ and CD8+, expanded clonally by week 6 at 0.1 to 3.0 mg/kg.

Measured with immunoSEQ multiplex PCR; TCRdb has only the in-frame clones, and not every one. The table shows tens of thousands of clones, with more than 65% occurring only once. The receptor was derived from an adult with an advanced solid tumor such as melanoma, head and neck, liver or kidney cancer. Source: CD4+ or CD8+ T cells sorted from blood, taken in a trial of the OX40 agonist ivuxolimab. The chain recombines TRBV11-3 with TRBJ2-2; TRBD1 matches at 9 bases. CDR3 in amino acids: CASSDRDRVDTGELFF. In DNA, the CDR3 is TGTGCCAGCAGCGACCGGGACAGGGTAGACACCGGGGAGCTGTTTTTT.